A selection of T cell receptor beta chains follows, all from one sample in a study of T cell changes during pregnancy in multiple sclerosis. Generated by immunoSEQ multiplex PCR, the TCRdb table keeps only in-frame clones and is missing some. Seen here are around 65,000 clones, under 95% observed once, and the top ten hold 1.3% to 1.5%. The specimen comprised peripheral blood, sampled in the third trimester of pregnancy. The receptors shown here come from a female donor in good health, enrolled as a control in a pregnancy study. Both conserved end residues are part of each CDR3. Each record gives: D gene, J gene, V gene, clone size, CDR3 DNA, CDR3 protein. The D gene is left open where the match is weak. Clone sizes are given selectively: once, few, many, or a class where the clone is expanded.

>.|TRBJ1-2|TRBV13|few
TGTGCCAGCAGCTTAGGCTGGACAGACCCCTATGGCTACACCTTC
CASSLGWTDPYGYTF
>TRBD1|TRBJ2-2|TRBV7-6|.
TGTGCCAGCAGCTTGGGACAGGGGGCAGGGACCGGGGAGCTGTTTTTT
CASSLGQGAGTGELFF
>.|TRBJ1-5|TRBV20-1|.
TGCAGTGCTTCCGGGAGGCAGCCCCAGCATTTT
CSASGRQPQHF
>.|TRBJ2-2|TRBV6-6|.
TGTGCCAGCAGTTACCTAACCGGGGAGCTGTTTTTT
CASSYLTGELFF
>TRBD1|TRBJ1-2|TRBV7-9|.
TGTGCCAGCAGCGCCGGGACAGGACACTATGGCTACACCTTC
CASSAGTGHYGYTF
>TRBD1|TRBJ2-1|TRBV10-3|.
TGTGCCATCAGTGAGTCGAGAGGGACAGGTGGTGCCTATGAGCAGTTCTTC
CAISESRGTGGAYEQFF
>TRBD1|TRBJ1-1|TRBV7-3|.
TGTGCCAGCAGCCCCCCCGGACAGGGGAACACTGAAGCTTTCTTT
CASSPPGQGNTEAFF
>.|TRBJ2-7|TRBV6-5|.
TGTGCCAGCAGTTACTCGAGGTTAGGGGGTAACGAGCAGTACTTC
CASSYSRLGGNEQYF
>.|TRBJ1-1|TRBV6-6|.
TGTGCCAGCACTTACCCGCGAGAGAACACTGAAGCTTTCTTT
CASTYPRENTEAFF
>TRBD1|TRBJ2-7|TRBV5-1|.
TGCGCCAGCAGTCCGGACAGGGGACCCTCCTACGAGCAGTACTTC
CASSPDRGPSYEQYF
>TRBD1|TRBJ1-5|TRBV30|.
TGTGCCTGGAGTGACGGACAGGGGCGTAATCAGCCCCAGCATTTT
CAWSDGQGRNQPQHF
>TRBD1|TRBJ1-1|TRBV7-9|.
TGTGCCAGCAGCTTCGAGGGGGCGAACACTGAAGCTTTCTTT
CASSFEGANTEAFF
>.|TRBJ2-2|TRBV4-3|.
TGCGCCAGCAGCCAAGGTCCAGGGTCGACCGGGGAGCTGTTTTTT
CASSQGPGSTGELFF
>TRBD1|TRBJ2-7|TRBV29-1|.
TGCAGCGCCCGACAGGGGGCATACGAGCAGTACTTC
CSARQGAYEQYF
>.|TRBJ2-2|TRBV27|once
TGTGCCAGCAGTTTATGGGGCGACGGGGAGCTGTTTTTT
CASSLWGDGELFF
>TRBD2|TRBJ2-2|TRBV11-2|.
TGTGCCAGCAGCCCAGCGGGACTAGCAGGGACCGGGGAGCTGTTTTTT
CASSPAGLAGTGELFF
>.|TRBJ2-3|TRBV20-1|.
TGCAGTGCCCCGCTAGCAGATACGCAGTATTTT
CSAPLADTQYF
>.|TRBJ1-2|TRBV11-1|.
TGTGCCAGCAGCTTCCCTGACAGCAACTATGGCTACACCTTC
CASSFPDSNYGYTF
>.|TRBJ1-3|TRBV6-6|.
TGTGCCAGCAGTTACTCAGGGGCACTCCGAAACACCATATATTTT
CASSYSGALRNTIYF
>.|TRBJ2-7|TRBV6-1|once
TGTGCCAGCAGACCGGGGGTAGCCTACGAGCAGTACTTC
CASRPGVAYEQYF
>.|TRBJ1-1|TRBV2|.
TGTGCCAGCCCCGGGGGGGGCATGAACACTGAAGCTTTCTTT
CASPGGGMNTEAFF
>TRBD1|TRBJ2-3|TRBV11-2|.
TGTGCCAGCAGCTCCCGGACAGGGGAATCTACGCAGTATTTT
CASSSRTGESTQYF
>.|TRBJ2-1|TRBV6-5|.
TGTGCCAGCAGTTATGGGCTTGGGACTTTAGTCCATGAGCAGTTCTTC
CASSYGLGTLVHEQFF
>TRBD2|TRBJ2-3|TRBV7-2|once
TGTGCCAGCAGCCCCCAGGCTAGCGGGGGGGGCTATACGCAGTATTTT
CASSPQASGGGYTQYF
>.|TRBJ2-7|TRBV7-9|.
TGTGCCAGCAGCCATCCGGGTTGGGGATCTCGAAGGGGTTACGAGCAGTACTTC
CASSHPGWGSRRGYEQYF
>TRBD1|TRBJ2-7|TRBV27|.
TGTGCCAGCAGTTCCCGGACAGGGATGGCCTACGAGCAGTACTTC
CASSSRTGMAYEQYF
>TRBD1|TRBJ1-6|TRBV5-1|.
TGCGCCAGCAGCCCAAAACCGACAGGGGAAAAGGGCTCACCCCTCCACTTT
CASSPKPTGEKGSPLHF
>.|TRBJ2-3|TRBV2|.
TGTGCCAGCAGTGACCCAGGGAATTCCGCAGATACGCAGTATTTT
CASSDPGNSADTQYF
>.|TRBJ2-7|TRBV7-8|.
TGTGCCAGCAGCTCCTCGAGCGAGCAGTACTTC
CASSSSSEQYF
>.|TRBJ1-4|TRBV7-9|.
TGTGCCAGCAGCTTAGCGTTAGGGGGTAGTGAAAAACTGTTTTTT
CASSLALGGSEKLFF
>.|TRBJ1-5|TRBV6-6|.
TGTGCCAGCACACTACAGGGCCAGGGCAATCAGCCCCAGCATTTT
CASTLQGQGNQPQHF
>TRBD1|TRBJ1-5|TRBV5-1|.
TGCGCCAGCAGCTTGGGGACAGGGGGCAGTCAGCCCCAGCATTTT
CASSLGTGGSQPQHF
>.|TRBJ1-5|TRBV6-5|once
TGTGCCAGCAGTTACCGGGGGATTGATCAGCCCCAGCATTTT
CASSYRGIDQPQHF
>TRBD1|TRBJ1-1|TRBV19|.
TGTGCCAGTAGTATTGCCGGGACAGGAAACACTGAAGCTTTCTTT
CASSIAGTGNTEAFF
>TRBD1|TRBJ2-3|TRBV7-2|.
TGTGCCAGCAGCGCGACAGGGGCGGGCACAGATACGCAGTATTTT
CASSATGAGTDTQYF
>TRBD1|TRBJ1-1|TRBV5-4|.
TGTGCCAGCAGCTGGGGGACAGGCACTGAAGCTTTCTTT
CASSWGTGTEAFF
>.|TRBJ1-5|TRBV7-3|.
TGTGCCAGCAGCTTGCCCGGGGGTCGGCGCAATCAGCCCCAGCATTTT
CASSLPGGRRNQPQHF
>.|TRBJ1-5|TRBV30|.
TGTGCCTGGAGCAAACGGGGTCTCCAGCCCCAGCATTTT
CAWSKRGLQPQHF
>TRBD2|TRBJ2-2|TRBV7-3|.
TGTGCCAGCAGCCTAGCGGGGTCTTTCGGGGAGCTGTTTTTT
CASSLAGSFGELFF
>TRBD1|TRBJ2-5|TRBV7-9|.
TGTGCCAGCAGCCCCGGACAGGCGCTGGAAGAGACCCAGTACTTC
CASSPGQALEETQYF
>.|TRBJ2-5|TRBV20-1|.
TGCAGTGGAGAGTACCAAGAGACCCAGTACTTC
CSGEYQETQYF
>.|TRBJ2-7|TRBV7-2|.
TGTGCCAGCAGCTTGGGTAGCGACGAGCAGTACTTC
CASSLGSDEQYF
>.|TRBJ1-2|TRBV5-8|once
TGTGCCAGCAGCTATTCGGACTACGACTATGGCTACACCTTC
CASSYSDYDYGYTF
>.|TRBJ2-3|TRBV27|.
TGTGCCAGCAGCCAGCAGAAGAGGACAGATACGCAGTATTTT
CASSQQKRTDTQYF
>TRBD1|TRBJ1-5|TRBV6-5|.
TGTGCCAGCAGCATGACAGGGGGGGTGGGTCAGCCCCAGCATTTT
CASSMTGGVGQPQHF
>TRBD1|TRBJ2-3|TRBV5-4|.
TGTGCCAGCAGCTTGGCCGGGACAGCCACAGATACGCAGTATTTT
CASSLAGTATDTQYF
>TRBD1|TRBJ2-1|TRBV7-8|.
TGTGCCAGCAGCTTAACGGAGACAGGGTCCTACAATGAGCAGTTCTTC
CASSLTETGSYNEQFF